This T cell receptor beta chain was obtained from a study of siplizumab effects on memory and regulatory T cells. Here immunoSEQ multiplex PCR was the method, and the copy in TCRdb shows in-frame clones only, minus some. The profile shows over 85,000 clones, about nine tenths of them singletons. Turning to this clone: What it binds is not known.

Germline assignment: CDR1 SGHTA and CDR2 FQGNSA. The CDR3 has 15 residues. The J segment lost 5 bases and the V segment lost 1 base, leaving 5 bases of the junction unmatched. Overall study results and limits: Siplizumab significantly reduced alloreactive sequences traceable to unstimulated CD4+ memory cells. It seemed that naive T cells were more diverse than memory cells and were major contributors to the alloresponse. Naive or memory phenotype assignment was not possible for roughly 80-95% of proliferating CD4+ or CD8+ clones.

The specimen sequenced was CD4+ T cells sorted from blood. The chain uses TRBV7-2 and TRBJ2-1, with 7 bases lining up with TRBD2. The clonotype comes from a human donor in good health. In nucleotides, the CDR3 is TGTGCCAGCAGCTTAGGAACTAGCGAGAACAATGAGCAGTTCTTC. Translated, it gives CASSLGTSENNEQFF. Drawing the rest from reference TRBV7-2 and TRBJ2-1, the complete variable domain is GAGVSQSPSNKVTEKGKDVELRCDPISGHTALYWYRQSLGQGLEFLIYFQGNSAPDKSGLPSDRFSAERTGGSVSTLTIQRTQQEDSAVYLCASSLGTSENNEQFFGPGTRLTVL.